The 28 T cell receptor beta chains presented below share a single source sample, sequenced in a study of blood T cell repertoires in COVID-19. The assay was immunoSEQ multiplex PCR, and TCRdb's table has in-frame clones only and misses some. The table lists roughly 30,000 clones, roughly 84% of them singletons. The specimen sequenced was peripheral blood. The origin of the receptors is a human donor in a cohort sampled during active COVID-19. The donor label of this sample is uncertain.

The chain employs TRBV19 and TRBJ1-1; TRBD1 agrees at 9 bases. The CDR3 has 13 residues. Germline V gene data show CDR1 as LNHDA and CDR2 as SQIVND (reference sequence). The V and J ends lost 6 bases and 6 bases, in that order; junction bases with no gene match: 5. The CDR3 region is CASRPDRGSEAFF. The CDR3 DNA is TGTGCCAGTAGGCCGGACAGGGGCTCTGAAGCTTTCTTT.

The chain has TRBV5-1 and TRBJ2-6; 9 bases fit TRBD1. CDR1 and CDR2 from the germline V gene are SGHRS and YFSETQ. The V and J ends lost 4 bases and 3 bases, in that order; junction bases with no gene match: 14. CDR3 length: 19 residues. CDR3 residues: CASSAAGQGPGSGANVLTF. CDR3 sequence (DNA): TGCGCCAGCAGCGCCGCGGGACAGGGCCCTGGTAGTGGGGCCAACGTCCTGACTTTC.

CDR3 in amino acids: CASSHRQGALGGYTF. The CDR3 DNA follows: TGTGCCAGCAGCCACAGACAGGGGGCTTTGGGTGGCTACACCTTC. V and J are TRBV14 and TRBJ1-2; TRBD1 agrees at 10 bases. In germline, CDR1 is SGHDN, CDR2 FVKESK. Germline trimming cut 3 bases from V and 7 bases from J; bases unmatched to any gene: 8. The CDR3 runs to 15 residues.

The chain employs TRBV7-8 and TRBJ2-3; TRBD2 matches at 9 bases. The germline V gene has CDR1 SGHVS and CDR2 FQNEAQ. V was pared by 4 bases and J by 6 bases, with 11 bases of the junction left unmatched. The CDR3 totals 16 residues. The CDR3 DNA reads TGTGCCAGCAGCTGGGGACTAGCTCAGGTCCGGGATACGCAGTATTTT. This sequence encodes CASSWGLAQVRDTQYF.

The chain combines TRBV4-3 with TRBJ1-2; perhaps TRBD1 as D (5 bases). CDR1 is LGHNA, CDR2 YSLEER, per germline. The V gene lost 4 bases and the J gene lost 5 bases, with 20 bases spanning the gap. This CDR3 is 16 amino acids long. The CDR3 sequence is CASSLEWGGRGYGYTF. CDR3 nucleotides: TGCGCCAGCAGCCTGGAATGGGGGGGGAGAGGGTATGGCTACACCTTC.

This sequence joins TRBV5-1 and TRBJ2-1; TRBD2 might be the D (6 bases). The germline gives CDR1 SGHRS, CDR2 YFSETQ. The CDR3 is made up of 14 amino acids. Trimming removed 0 bases at V and 4 bases at J, with 8 bases between. The DNA of the CDR3 is TGCGCCAGCAGCTTGGGACTAGATTACAATGAGCAGTTCTTC. It specifies CASSLGLDYNEQFF.

DNA for the CDR3: TGTGCCAGCAGCGTAGCTACAGGGGGAGCGGGGCTGCAAGAGACCCAGTACTTC. It specifies CASSVATGGAGLQETQYF. The chain links TRBV9 to TRBJ2-5; D may be TRBD1 (8 bases). Per the germline V gene, CDR1 is SGDLS and CDR2 is YYNGEE. The V end was cut by 0 bases, the J end by 2 bases, with 20 bases between. This CDR3 comprises 18 residues.

This clone was observed a handful of times. The CDR3 nucleotides are TGTGCCAGCAGTGAAGAGAGGGGAGGGCAGTTCTTC. Encoded protein: CASSEERGGQFF. J is TRBJ2-1 and V is TRBV2, with D tentatively TRBD2 (6 bases). The CDR3 consists of 12 residues. CDR1 is SNHLY and CDR2 is FYNNEI in the germline V gene. With 1 base removed from V and 12 bases from J, the gap between germline ends came to 10 bases.

CDR3: CASSEDRGRYNQPQHF. The CDR3 nucleotides read TGTGCCAGCAGCGAGGACAGGGGGCGGTACAATCAGCCCCAGCATTTT. The chain joins TRBV21-1 to TRBJ1-5; TRBD1 reflects the table's D call only, with no check against the DNA. TRBV21-1 counts as a pseudogene. CDR3 length: 16 amino acids.

The gene calls are TRBV19 and TRBJ1-2, with TRBD1 matching 8 bases. The germline CDR1 and CDR2 sequences are LNHDA and SQIVND (reference sequence). The CDR3 consists of 13 residues. The V gene end was trimmed by 7 bases and the J gene end by 2 bases; junction bases not matched to a gene: 3. CDR3 loop: CASTSGGNYGYTF. In nucleotides, the CDR3 is TGTGCCAGTACCTCAGGGGGCAACTATGGCTACACCTTC.

The chain employs TRBV7-9 and TRBJ2-2; 7 bases align to TRBD1. Germline CDR1 is SEHNR and CDR2 is FQNEAQ (reference sequence). The CDR3 has 15 amino acids. With 4 bases clipped from V and 0 bases from J, the junction kept 2 bases outside the gene matches. The DNA for the CDR3 is TGTGCCAGCAGCTCCGACAGGGCGAACACCGGGGAGCTGTTTTTT. Protein sequence: CASSSDRANTGELFF.

This clone appeared once. The chain uses TRBV5-1 and TRBJ2-3; 8 nucleotides line up with TRBD1. Germline CDR1 and CDR2: SGHRS and YFSETQ. After removal of 4 bases from V and 5 bases from J, the junction contained 6 bases not matched to a gene. The CDR3 runs 14 residues. The CDR3 DNA follows: TGCGCCAGCAGCAAGGACAGGGCTGGAGATACGCAGTATTTT. It encodes CASSKDRAGDTQYF. The complete variable domain, with remaining parts taken from reference TRBV5-1 and TRBJ2-3, reads KAGVTQTPRYLIKTRGQQVTLSCSPISGHRSVSWYQQTPGQGLQFLFEYFSETQRNKGNFPGRFSGRQFSNSRSEMNVSTLELGDSALYLCASSKDRAGDTQYFGPGTRLTVL.

The chain combines TRBV20-1 with TRBJ1-5; no firm D call. The CDR3 is 14 amino acids. CDR1 DFQATT and CDR2 SNEGSKA come from the germline V gene (reference sequence). Trimming left V 3 bases short and J 4 bases short, with 13 bases between. The CDR3: CSASPGTGNQPQHF. As DNA, the CDR3 is TGCAGTGCTAGTCCAGGAACTGGTAATCAGCCCCAGCATTTT.

The V call is TRBV24-1, the J call TRBJ1-1, with no clear D. Germline CDR1 KGHDR, CDR2 SFDVKD. The CDR3 is 14 amino acids. The V end was cut by 4 bases, the J end by 1 base, with 9 bases between. CDR3 nucleotide sequence: TGTGCCACCAGTGACCGTAGAAAGAACACTGAAGCTTTCTTT. It yields the protein CATSDRRKNTEAFF.

The rearrangement joins TRBV6-5 to TRBJ2-7; D may be TRBD2 (6 bases). Trimming removed 6 bases from V and 6 bases from J, with 18 bases in between. CDR1 MNHEY and CDR2 SVGAGI come from the germline V gene. This CDR3 has 14 amino acids. The CDR3 DNA is TGTGCCAGCAGGCAGGCAAGCTGGGGAGGCGAGCAGTACTTC. This sequence encodes CASRQASWGGEQYF.

In its sample, this clone was seen once. The chain uses TRBV5-1 and TRBJ2-3; D is possibly TRBD2 (5 bases). The CDR3 is made up of 14 amino acids. The V gene lost 5 bases and the J gene lost 5 bases, with 15 bases spanning the gap. CDR1 is SGHRS, CDR2 YFSETQ, per germline. The CDR3 region is CASRGTSLGDTQYF. CDR3 sequence (DNA): TGCGCCAGCAGGGGTACTAGTCTGGGAGATACGCAGTATTTT.

This chain links TRBV5-1 with TRBJ2-2; D is unclear. CDR1 SGHRS and CDR2 YFSETQ come from the germline V gene. The CDR3 is 14 residues long. V was shortened by 0 bases and J by 7 bases, with 10 bases between the two germline ends. The CDR3 nucleotides are TGCGCCAGCAGCTTGGACGGTCGGAGCGGGGAGCTGTTTTTT. Translating gives CASSLDGRSGELFF.

The gene calls are TRBV29-1 and TRBJ1-1; TRBD1 is a possible D gene (5 bases). V lost 4 bases and J lost 8, with 11 bases in between. This CDR3 has 11 amino acids. CDR1 and CDR2 from the germline V gene are SQVTM and ANQGSEA. CDR3 DNA sequence: TGCAGCGTTGCTAGACAGAGAGAAGCTTTCTTT. As protein: CSVARQREAFF.

The genes are TRBV25-1 and TRBJ2-1, with D perhaps matching TRBD2 (6 bases). CDR1 is MGHDK and CDR2 is SYGVNS in the germline V gene. The CDR3 has 11 residues. Trimming took 8 bases from V and 7 from J, leaving 9 bases between them. The CDR3 sequence is CASAGLNEQFF. The CDR3 bases are TGTGCCAGCGCGGGGTTGAATGAGCAGTTCTTC.

The V gene is TRBV4-3, the J gene TRBJ2-2; 14 positions match TRBD2. Germline loops: CDR1 LGHNA, CDR2 YSLEER. The CDR3 runs 20 residues. Trimming removed 4 bases from V and 0 bases from J; junction bases left unmatched: 10. The CDR3 DNA reads TGCGCCAGCAGCCCAGTTCTAGGGACTAGCGGGGGAGCGAACACCGGGGAGCTGTTTTTT. Translated, it gives CASSPVLGTSGGANTGELFF.

V and J are TRBV2 and TRBJ2-1; TRBD1 matches 9 bases. V gave up 8 bases and J gave up 6 bases; unmatched junction bases: 11. Germline CDR1 reads SNHLY; CDR2 reads FYNNEI. The length of the CDR3 is 15 residues. This CDR3 reads CASGQPGQGINEQFF. The CDR3, as DNA: TGTGCCAGCGGTCAACCGGGACAGGGAATCAATGAGCAGTTCTTC.

This CDR3 reads CASSLGDRPTYTF. The CDR3 nucleotides are TGTGCCAGCAGCTTGGGCGACAGACCCACCTACACCTTC. The chain recombines TRBV5-6 with TRBJ1-2, with TRBD1 as a possible D gene (5 bases). Between the trimmed V and J ends, which lost 0 bases and 10 bases, there was a span of 13 bases. The V gene's germline CDR1 is SGHDT and CDR2 YYEEEE. The CDR3 spans 13 residues.

The chain uses TRBV5-1 and TRBJ2-5; TRBD1 is a possible D gene (5 bases). There are 16 residues in the CDR3. V was cut by 1 base and J by 5 bases, with 18 bases left in between. Germline CDR1 reads SGHRS; CDR2 reads YFSETQ. This CDR3 reads CASSLLTETLGETQYF. Written as DNA, the CDR3 is TGCGCCAGCAGCTTGCTGACAGAGACTTTGGGGGAGACCCAGTACTTC. Supplemented by reference TRBV5-1 and TRBJ2-5, the full variable domain reads KAGVTQTPRYLIKTRGQQVTLSCSPISGHRSVSWYQQTPGQGLQFLFEYFSETQRNKGNFPGRFSGRQFSNSRSEMNVSTLELGDSALYLCASSLLTETLGETQYFGPGTRLLVL.

The chain is built from TRBV7-3 and TRBJ2-1; a weak D match, TRBD1 (6 bases). CDR3 length: 14 residues. Germline CDR1 SGHTA, CDR2 FQGTGA. Trimming pared 1 base from V and 4 bases from J, leaving 8 bases between. The CDR3 sequence is CASSLRGLYNEQFF. The CDR3 DNA reads as TGTGCCAGCAGCTTAAGGGGGCTTTACAATGAGCAGTTCTTC. Drawing the rest from reference TRBV7-3 and TRBJ2-1, the complete variable domain is GAGVSQTPSNKVTEKGKYVELRCDPISGHTALYWYRQSLGQGPEFLIYFQGTGAADDSGLPNDRFFAVRPEGSVSTLKIQRTERGDSAVYLCASSLRGLYNEQFFGPGTRLTVL.

J is TRBJ2-3 and V is TRBV2; TRBD2 aligns across 7 bases. Germline CDR1 reads SNHLY; CDR2 reads FYNNEI. The CDR3 consists of 15 residues. V lost 7 bases, J lost 3 bases, and 10 bases stayed unmatched. The chain's CDR3 is CASKVLAAETDTQYF. The CDR3 DNA reads as TGTGCCAGCAAGGTGCTAGCGGCGGAAACAGATACGCAGTATTTT.

This chain connects TRBV2 to TRBJ2-3, with TRBD2 matching 7 bases. Germline V CDR1 and CDR2: SNHLY, FYNNEI. The V segment lost 11 bases and the J segment 4 bases; nucleotides outside the gene matches: 6. The CDR3 totals 12 residues. In DNA form, the CDR3 reads TGTGCCGGGAAGCGGGGTGCAGATACGCAGTATTTT. This encodes CAGKRGADTQYF.

The V call is TRBV4-1, the J call TRBJ2-1; 14 bases fit TRBD2. The trim removed 4 bases at V and 6 bases at J, leaving 8 bases unmatched. Germline lookup yields CDR1 MGHRA and CDR2 YSYEKL. The CDR3 is 17 amino acids. CDR3 nucleotide sequence: TGCGCCAGCAGCCCCCGAGGACTAGCGGGGGGCTTCAATGAGCAGTTCTTC. Encoded protein: CASSPRGLAGGFNEQFF.

The chain employs TRBV6-2 or TRBV6-3 and TRBJ2-7; 10 bases line up with TRBD2. The germline CDR1 and CDR2 sequences are MNHEY and SVGEGT. With 2 bases clipped from V and 3 bases from J, the junction kept 10 bases outside the gene matches. The CDR3 runs to 17 residues. The CDR3 region is CASSYQLLAGRFYEQYF. CDR3 coding DNA: TGTGCCAGCAGTTACCAACTACTAGCGGGGCGTTTCTACGAGCAGTACTTC.